Listed below are T cell receptor beta chains from one sample, sequenced in a study of blood T cell repertoires in COVID-19. Assay: immunoSEQ multiplex PCR; the TCRdb copy retains only in-frame clones and omits some. The sample includes over 200,000 clones, around 78% of them seen just once. The sequencing input was peripheral blood. Receptors were obtained from a woman aged 65 to 85 with active or convalescent COVID-19. Each CDR3 is given with its conserved first and last residue. D genes are given only for firm matches. Expanded clones get a size class; other rows say once, few or many, or leave the size out.

j_call clone_size v_call d_call cdr3_aa cdr3_nt
TRBJ2-7 . TRBV6-5 . CASSKGGNPLEQYF TGTGCCAGCAGTAAGGGCGGGAACCCCCTCGAGCAGTACTTC
TRBJ1-1 . TRBV29-1 . CSVTTGSGTEAFF TGCAGCGTAACAACAGGGTCGGGCACTGAAGCTTTCTTT
TRBJ2-7 . TRBV5-4 . CASSLVPDNHITYEQYF TGTGCCAGCAGCTTGGTTCCGGACAATCATATAACCTACGAGCAGTACTTC
TRBJ2-1 . TRBV4-2 . CATSGGLEGEQFF TGTGCCACCTCAGGAGGGCTCGAGGGTGAGCAGTTCTTC
TRBJ2-3 . TRBV15 . CATSRDPGVPEEPQYF TGTGCCACCAGCAGAGATCCGGGGGTTCCCGAGGAACCGCAGTATTTT
TRBJ2-2 few TRBV2 TRBD2 CASSGLATTGELFF TGTGCCAGCAGCGGACTAGCGACCACCGGGGAGCTGTTTTTT
TRBJ1-1 . TRBV4-2 . CASSQDLAGNTEAFF TGTGCCAGCAGCCAAGATCTAGCGGGGAACACTGAAGCTTTCTTT
TRBJ2-1 . TRBV10-3 TRBD2 CAISEPPGLAVNEQFF TGTGCCATCAGTGAGCCGCCGGGACTAGCAGTCAATGAGCAGTTCTTC
TRBJ1-2 . TRBV9 . CASSEGLTLGFGGYTF TGTGCCAGCAGCGAGGGGCTAACTTTGGGCTTTGGTGGCTACACCTTC
TRBJ1-2 . TRBV18 TRBD1 CASSDRRGQGEGYTF TGTGCCAGCTCTGACCGGCGGGGACAGGGTGAGGGCTACACCTTC
TRBJ2-3 . TRBV4-1 TRBD1 CASSSDPGTGSDTQYF TGCGCCAGCAGCTCAGACCCCGGGACAGGGTCGGATACGCAGTATTTT
TRBJ1-1 . TRBV30 TRBD1 CAWSVGQGKAFF TGTGCCTGGAGTGTCGGACAGGGGAAAGCTTTCTTT
TRBJ1-2 . TRBV10-3 TRBD1 CAISDSDRGKYGYTF TGTGCCATCAGTGACTCGGACAGGGGGAAATATGGCTACACCTTC
TRBJ1-2 . TRBV27 . CASSLLPTGTVSGYTF TGTGCCAGCAGTCTCCTACCGACAGGAACGGTATCTGGCTACACCTTC
TRBJ1-2 . TRBV4-1 . CASSQGRITGNVGYTF TGCGCCAGCAGCCAAGGGCGTATAACAGGGAACGTGGGCTACACCTTC
TRBJ2-3 . TRBV10-1 TRBD2 CASSSGTSGHTDTQYF TGCGCCAGCAGTTCCGGGACTAGCGGCCACACAGATACGCAGTATTTT
TRBJ2-1 . TRBV5-1 TRBD2 CASSLGLAGGNEQFF TGCGCCAGCAGCTTGGGGCTAGCGGGGGGCAATGAGCAGTTCTTC
TRBJ2-3 once TRBV11-3 TRBD2 CASSAGVEDTQYF TGTGCCAGCTCAGCGGGGGTGGAAGATACGCAGTATTTT
TRBJ1-1 once TRBV10-1 TRBD1 CASSGRTGADTEAFF TGCGCCAGCAGTGGTAGGACAGGCGCGGACACTGAAGCTTTCTTT
TRBJ1-1 . TRBV7-3 TRBD1 CASSSQGGTEAFF TGTGCCAGCAGTTCACAGGGGGGGACTGAAGCTTTCTTT
TRBJ2-2 . TRBV10-3 TRBD1 CAMGQGVTRDGGELFF TGTGCCATGGGACAGGGGGTAACAAGGGACGGCGGGGAGCTGTTTTTT
TRBJ2-3 . TRBV28 TRBD1 CASSLRGQGDTQYF TGTGCCAGCAGTCTCAGGGGGCAAGGAGATACGCAGTATTTT